This T cell receptor (beta chain) was identified during a study of cytomegalovirus exposure and HLA in healthy donors. Study-wide findings and caveats: Most subjects' HLA-A and HLA-B alleles were reportedly predicted from TCR beta sequences. TCR beta V- and J-gene trimming was later associated with a missense DCLRE1C variant. Clonal expansion, a later analysis showed, was greater in HLA-associated TCR beta chains than in equally common others.

A word on this clone: Its target is unknown.

Deletions cut 3 bases from V and 2 bases from J, with 11 bases between. The CDR3 is made up of 14 amino acids. The germline CDR1 and CDR2 sequences are MNHEY and SMNVEV (reference sequence). PCR primers comprised 60 Vbeta and 13 Jbeta primers. This table comes from immunoSEQ multiplex PCR, and its TCRdb copy is limited to in-frame clones, with some not included. The repertoire includes about 170,000 clones, 65% to 85% of them detected once, and 2% to 2.5% sits in the top ten. The sequenced sample consisted of PBMCs. This chain uses TRBV27 with TRBJ2-7, with a weak D call TRBD2 (7 bases). This TCR was recovered from a male donor in good health and CMV-seronegative. Here the CDR3 DNA reads TGTGCCAGCAGTTTCGAGGGGGGGCCCTACGAGCAGTACTTC. This sequence encodes CASSFEGGPYEQYF.